The sequence of this T cell receptor beta chain was determined in a study of blood T cell repertoires in COVID-19. For the study at large: Both acute and convalescent COVID-19 samples were obtained from the United States, Italy and Spain.

As regards this clone: At one boundary the junction diverges from the germline segment, which might be a read error.

Sequencing used immunoSEQ multiplex PCR; TCRdb keeps in-frame clones, though not all of them. The table has around 190,000 clones, about 88% seen once; the top ten hold around 1.5%. This TCR was sampled from a man between 18 and 35 years old with active or convalescent COVID-19. Sample: peripheral blood.

CDR3 sequence (DNA): TGTGCTAGCAGCTTTGCCCCCCCGCGGGAGCCGGGGACCGGGGAGCTGTTTTTT. It specifies CASSFAPPREPGTGELFF. The chain carries TRBV7-7 and TRBJ2-2, with 7 bases aligning to TRBD2. CDR1 and CDR2 from the germline V gene are SSHAT and FNYEAQ (reference sequence). The CDR3 consists of 18 residues.